The rows below give T cell receptor beta chains drawn from one sample of a study of blood T cells in healthy people across ages. TCRdb re-called the 5' RACE reads with MiXCR, one entry per CDR3 protein. The table shows 1,300,000 or so distinct CDR3 sequences, with around 59% occurring only once. The sequenced sample consisted of blood. Receptors were obtained from a man aged 18 to 30 in good health. CDR3s include the opening cysteine and the closing phenylalanine or tryptophan. D genes are given only for firm matches. A clone size is listed for some rows: how often the clone was seen (once, few, many), or a class if it is expanded.

>TRBD1|TRBV6-5|19|TRBJ2-7|NA
CASSYGGDRGPFSNYEQYF
>NA|TRBV29-1|13|TRBJ2-7|few
CSVGDQRGGEQYF
>TRBD1|TRBV15|15|TRBJ1-4|few
CATSREGGSTEKLFF
>NA|TRBV6-6|14|TRBJ2-1|NA
CASSTTDSSNEQFF
>NA|TRBV12-3/TRBV12-4|14|TRBJ2-7|NA
CASSLGDTGYEQYF
>TRBD1|TRBV15|15|TRBJ2-1|NA
CATSRAGQGYNEQFF
>TRBD1|TRBV4-3|14|TRBJ2-4|few
CASSDKGAENIQYF
>NA|TRBV6-1|15|NA|NA
CASSEIGGSTYEQYF
>NA|TRBV28|11|TRBJ2-7|few
CASSFGGTRYF
>TRBD1|TRBV5-1|15|TRBJ2-4|once
CASSPYLDRGREQYF
>NA|TRBV7-6|16|TRBJ1-5|NA
CASSLGGGDSNQPQHF
>NA|TRBV4-1|14|TRBJ2-1|NA
CASSSYGVDNEQFF
>NA|TRBV4-2|18|TRBJ2-4|few
CASSQVLFSGQIKNIQYF
>TRBD1|TRBV20-1|13|NA|NA
CSAQTGLIGEQYF
>NA|TRBV7-2|13|TRBJ2-5|NA
CASSSYYQETQYF
>NA|TRBV28|13|TRBJ2-3|NA
CASRQKGTDTQYF
>TRBD2|TRBV7-8|18|TRBJ2-7|NA
CASSSPLDSGGVLTVQYF
>NA|TRBV7-9|18|TRBJ1-2|once
CASSLLEGPGQPNYGYTF
>NA|TRBV4-1|14|TRBJ1-5|NA
CASSQGYSNQPRHF
>NA|TRBV6-2/TRBV6-3|16|TRBJ2-1|NA
CASSLAPASSYNEQFF
>NA|TRBV18|14|TRBJ2-1|NA
CASSPPPSYDEQFF
>NA|TRBV12-3/TRBV12-4|16|TRBJ2-2|many
CASSLKGPLNTGELFF
>NA|TRBV29-1|12|TRBJ2-1|NA
CSVGNTRGEQFF
>NA|TRBV7-2|16|TRBJ1-4|NA
CASGPRAWGNNEKLFF
>TRBD2|TRBV20-1|16|TRBJ2-3|NA
CSAGVTLAGVPDTQYF
>NA|TRBV2|12|TRBJ2-7|NA
CASGSSTYEQYF
>NA|TRBV24-1|13|TRBJ2-3|NA
CATSAGYADTQYF
>TRBD1|TRBV4-1|14|TRBJ1-1|NA
CASMGTGVVTEAFF
>TRBD2|TRBV20-1|13|TRBJ2-1|NA
CSEPAGATNEQFF
>TRBD1|TRBV27|15|TRBJ2-7|NA
CAGRVSTGFSYEQYF
>NA|TRBV4-1|17|TRBJ2-1|NA
CASSPIARGLSYNEQFF
>TRBD2|TRBV29-1|15|TRBJ2-3|NA
CSVLAGPGGTDTQYF
>TRBD2|TRBV20-1|17|TRBJ2-6|few
CSASRTSVSSGANVLTF
>NA|TRBV28|12|TRBJ2-1|NA
CASSYGLGEQFF
>NA|TRBV7-2|15|TRBJ2-3|NA
CASSLAWTLTDTQYF
>NA|TRBV28|12|TRBJ2-2|many
CASSLVSGELFF
>NA|TRBV20-1|13|TRBJ2-1|NA
CSARLDTYNEQFF
>NA|TRBV25-1|15|TRBJ1-5|few
CASRSPRGSNQPQHF
>NA|TRBV7-8|14|TRBJ2-3|few
CASSLDTYTDTQYF
>NA|TRBV12-3/TRBV12-4|15|TRBJ2-1|NA
CASSFRGNAYNEQFF
>NA|TRBV5-1|16|TRBJ2-3|once
CASTMTGQEETDTQYF
>NA|TRBV6-5|11|TRBJ2-5|many
CASSYSGTQYF
>NA|TRBV29-1|10|TRBJ1-2|few
CSVRADGYTF
>NA|TRBV25-1|13|TRBJ2-7|NA
CASSERNRYEQYF
>TRBD2|TRBV20-1|18|TRBJ2-3|NA
CSARARNQREGSTDTQYF
>NA|TRBV18|14|TRBJ2-7|NA
CASSDGRNSYEQYF
>TRBD2|TRBV14|16|TRBJ2-5|few
CASSTRPLTSGETQYF
>NA|TRBV12-3/TRBV12-4|16|TRBJ2-1|NA
CARSFVEGHSYNEQFF
>NA|TRBV11-2|14|TRBJ2-5|NA
CASSLVQVWETQYF
>NA|TRBV21-1|14|TRBJ2-2|NA
CASRTDGPTGELFF
>TRBD2|TRBV28|20|TRBJ2-3|NA
CASSSDRNPSGAHYTDTQYF
>NA|TRBV29-1|14|NA|NA
CSVQQSVLEGEQYF
>NA|TRBV5-1|17|TRBJ2-1|few
CASSLGVGGSSYNEQFF
>NA|TRBV3-1|17|TRBJ1-4|NA
CASSLHPRQARGEKLFF
>NA|TRBV20-1|13|TRBJ2-2|NA
CSARNAGRGELFF
>NA|TRBV6-6|14|TRBJ1-2|few
CASNPGGRNYGYTF
>NA|TRBV20-1|12|TRBJ1-2|few
CSAPTSNYGYTF
>NA|TRBV6-6|15|TRBJ2-1|NA
CASSSSWGEYNEQFF
>TRBD1|TRBV20-1|15|TRBJ1-6|NA
CSARDRDSPNSPLHF